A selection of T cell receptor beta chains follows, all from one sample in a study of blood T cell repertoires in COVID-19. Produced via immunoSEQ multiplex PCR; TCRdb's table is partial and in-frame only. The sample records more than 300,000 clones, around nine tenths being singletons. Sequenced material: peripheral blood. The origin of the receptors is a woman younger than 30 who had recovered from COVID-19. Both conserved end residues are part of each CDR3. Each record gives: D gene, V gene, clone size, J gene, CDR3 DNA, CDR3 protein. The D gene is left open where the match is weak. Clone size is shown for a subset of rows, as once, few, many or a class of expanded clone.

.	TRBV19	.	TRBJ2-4	TGTGCCAGTAGTATAGCCTCGGACTTGCCGGGGGTCATTCAGTACTTC	CASSIASDLPGVIQYF
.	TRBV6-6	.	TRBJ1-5	TGTGCCAGCAGATATCAGGCCGAGCCCCAGCATTTT	CASRYQAEPQHF
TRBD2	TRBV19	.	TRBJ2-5	TGTGCCAGTACTAGCGGGAGACTCCCAGAGACCCAGTACTTC	CASTSGRLPETQYF
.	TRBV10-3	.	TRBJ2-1	TGTGCCATCAGTGAGTCCCAGGGATCGATCATATATGAGCAGTTCTTC	CAISESQGSIIYEQFF
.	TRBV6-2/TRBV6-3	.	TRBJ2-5	TGTGCCAGCAGTCGTAGAGAGACCCAGTACTTC	CASSRRETQYF
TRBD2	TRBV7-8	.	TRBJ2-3	TGTGCCAGCAGCTTTTCTATAGCGGGTGGGGCAGATACGCAGTATTTT	CASSFSIAGGADTQYF
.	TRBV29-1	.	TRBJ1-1	TGCAGCCTTCGCGTTAGCCCACCCGCGCTCACTGAAGCTTTCTTT	CSLRVSPPALTEAFF
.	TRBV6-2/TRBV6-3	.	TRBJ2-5	TGTGCCAGCAGTCCGTCGAGTGAGACCCAGTACTTC	CASSPSSETQYF
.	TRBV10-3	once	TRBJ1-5	TGTGCCATCAGTGATCCGGGTAGCAATCAGCCCCAGCATTTT	CAISDPGSNQPQHF
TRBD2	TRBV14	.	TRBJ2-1	TGTGCCAGCAGCCAGTCGGGACTAGCGTCTGTCTACTCCTACAATGAGCAGTTCTTC	CASSQSGLASVYSYNEQFF
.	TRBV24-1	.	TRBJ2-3	TGTGCCACCAGTGATTTGGGCGATACGCAGTATTTT	CATSDLGDTQYF
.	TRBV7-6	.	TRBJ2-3	TGTGCCAGCAGCTCAAAACCGGGTCCCAAAACAGATACGCAGTATTTT	CASSSKPGPKTDTQYF
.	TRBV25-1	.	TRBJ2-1	TGTGCCAGCAGTTTGCAGGGTCCCTACAATGAGCAGTTCTTC	CASSLQGPYNEQFF
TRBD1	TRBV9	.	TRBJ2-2	TGTGCCAGCAGCGCCGGGACAGGGAACACCGGGGAGCTGTTTTTT	CASSAGTGNTGELFF
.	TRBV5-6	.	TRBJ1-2	TGTGCCAGCAGCTTGGCCAGGGTGTCAGGCTACACCTTC	CASSLARVSGYTF
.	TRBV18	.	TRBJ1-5	TGTGCCAGCTCAATCCAACCGGGGAACAATCAGCCCCAGCATTTT	CASSIQPGNNQPQHF
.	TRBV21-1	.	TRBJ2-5	TGTGCCAGCAGCAAAGATGAGGGGGCCCCAGAGACCCAGTACTTC	CASSKDEGAPETQYF
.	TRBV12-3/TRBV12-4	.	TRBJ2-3	TGTGCCAGCAGTTTAGCGCTAACAGATACGCAGTATTTT	CASSLALTDTQYF
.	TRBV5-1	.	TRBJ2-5	TGCGCCAGCAGCTTTCCAGGGGCCGGAGAGACCCAGTACTTC	CASSFPGAGETQYF
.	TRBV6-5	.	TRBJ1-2	TGTGCCAGCAGTCCCTCCGGCAGGGCCGGTGGCTACACCTTC	CASSPSGRAGGYTF
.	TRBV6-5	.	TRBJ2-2	TGTGCCAGCAGGAGGATCGCCGAGGAGCTGTTTTTT	CASRRIAEELFF
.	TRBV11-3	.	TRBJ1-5	TGTGCCAGCAGCTTAGAAGCCAATAATCAGCCCCAGCATTTT	CASSLEANNQPQHF
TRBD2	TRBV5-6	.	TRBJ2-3	TGTGCCAGCAATCCATTCGGGGGGTGGGAGGAAACAGATACGCAGTATTTT	CASNPFGGWEETDTQYF
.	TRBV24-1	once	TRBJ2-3	TGTGCCACCAGTAACGGGGGACGCACAGATACGCAGTATTTT	CATSNGGRTDTQYF
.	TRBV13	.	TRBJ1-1	TGTGCCAGCAGCCCTCGCCAGGGCAAAATGAACACTGAAGCTTTCTTT	CASSPRQGKMNTEAFF